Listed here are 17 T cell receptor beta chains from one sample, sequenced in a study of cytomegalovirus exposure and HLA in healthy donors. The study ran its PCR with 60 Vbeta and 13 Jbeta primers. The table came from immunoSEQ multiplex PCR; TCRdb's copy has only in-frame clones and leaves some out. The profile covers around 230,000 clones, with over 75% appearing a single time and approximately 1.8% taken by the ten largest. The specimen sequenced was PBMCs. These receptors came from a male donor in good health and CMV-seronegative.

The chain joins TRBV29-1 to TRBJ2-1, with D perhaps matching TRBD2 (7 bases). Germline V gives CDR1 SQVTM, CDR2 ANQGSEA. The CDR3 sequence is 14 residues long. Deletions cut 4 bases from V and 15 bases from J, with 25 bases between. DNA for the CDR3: TGCAGCGTTGCGGGGGGTTTCGTGGGGGGGGCTTGGTTCTTC. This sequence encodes CSVAGGFVGGAWFF.

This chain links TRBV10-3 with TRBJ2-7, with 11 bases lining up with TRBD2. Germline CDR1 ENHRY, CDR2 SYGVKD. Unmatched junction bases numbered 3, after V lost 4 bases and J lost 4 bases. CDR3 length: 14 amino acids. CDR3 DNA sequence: TGTGCCATCAGTGGGACTAGCGGGCATTACGAGCAGTACTTC. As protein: CAISGTSGHYEQYF.

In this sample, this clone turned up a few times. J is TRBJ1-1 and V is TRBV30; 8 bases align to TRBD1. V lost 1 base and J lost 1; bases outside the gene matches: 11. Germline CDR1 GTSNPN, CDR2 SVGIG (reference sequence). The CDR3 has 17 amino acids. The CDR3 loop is CAWSAPGTGVANTEAFF. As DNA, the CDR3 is TGTGCCTGGAGTGCCCCCGGGACAGGCGTTGCGAACACTGAAGCTTTCTTT.

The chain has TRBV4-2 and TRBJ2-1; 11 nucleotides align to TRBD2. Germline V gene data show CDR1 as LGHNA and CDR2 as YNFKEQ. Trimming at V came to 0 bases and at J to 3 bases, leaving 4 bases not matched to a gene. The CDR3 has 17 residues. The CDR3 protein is CASSQDLAGGRYNEQFF. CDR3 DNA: TGTGCCAGCAGCCAAGACCTAGCGGGAGGTCGCTACAATGAGCAGTTCTTC.

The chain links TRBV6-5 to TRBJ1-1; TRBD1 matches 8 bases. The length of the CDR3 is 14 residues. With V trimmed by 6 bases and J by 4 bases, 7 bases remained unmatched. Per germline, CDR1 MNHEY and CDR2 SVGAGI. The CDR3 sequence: CASSHRGWGTEAFF. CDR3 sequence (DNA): TGTGCCAGCAGCCACAGGGGGTGGGGCACTGAAGCTTTCTTT.

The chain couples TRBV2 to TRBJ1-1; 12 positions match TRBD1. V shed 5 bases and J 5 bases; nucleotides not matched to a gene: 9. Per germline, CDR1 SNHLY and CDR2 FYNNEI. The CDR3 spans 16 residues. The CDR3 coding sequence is TGTGCCAGCAGTCCTGGGACAGGGGGCGCAATAACTGAAGCTTTCTTT. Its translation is CASSPGTGGAITEAFF.

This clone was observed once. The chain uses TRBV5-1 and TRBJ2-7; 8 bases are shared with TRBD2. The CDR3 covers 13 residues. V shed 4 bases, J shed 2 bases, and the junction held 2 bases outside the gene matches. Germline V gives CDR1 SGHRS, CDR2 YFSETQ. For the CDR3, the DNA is TGCGCCAGCAGCATGGGACTAGCCTACGAGCAGTACTTC. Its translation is CASSMGLAYEQYF.

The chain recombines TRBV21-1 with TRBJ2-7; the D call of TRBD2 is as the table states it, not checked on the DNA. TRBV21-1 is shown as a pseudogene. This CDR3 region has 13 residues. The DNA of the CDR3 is TGTGCCAGCAGCAAAGAGGAGAGTTCCGAGCAGTACTTC. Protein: CASSKEESSEQYF.

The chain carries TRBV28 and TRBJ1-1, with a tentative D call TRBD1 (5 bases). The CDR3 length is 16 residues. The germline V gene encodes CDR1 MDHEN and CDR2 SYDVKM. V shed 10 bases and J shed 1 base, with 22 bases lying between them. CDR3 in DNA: TGTGCCACTAAGAACCCCTCAGGGTTCGGGAACACTGAAGCTTTCTTT. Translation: CATKNPSGFGNTEAFF. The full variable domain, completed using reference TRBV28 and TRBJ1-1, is DVKVTQSSRYLVKRTGEKVFLECVQDMDHENMFWYRQDPGLGLRLIYFSYDVKMKEKGDIPEGYSVSREKKERFSLILESASTNQTSMYLCATKNPSGFGNTEAFFGQGTRLTVV.

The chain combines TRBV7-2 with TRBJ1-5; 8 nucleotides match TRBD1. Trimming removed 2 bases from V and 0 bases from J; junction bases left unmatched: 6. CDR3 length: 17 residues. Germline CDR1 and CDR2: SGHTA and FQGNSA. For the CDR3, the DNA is TGTGCCAGCAGCTTATCGGACAGGGATTATAGCAATCAGCCCCAGCATTTT. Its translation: CASSLSDRDYSNQPQHF.

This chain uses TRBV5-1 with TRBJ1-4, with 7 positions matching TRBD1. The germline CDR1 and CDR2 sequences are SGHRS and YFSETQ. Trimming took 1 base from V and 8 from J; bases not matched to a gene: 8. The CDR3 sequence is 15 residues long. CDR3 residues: CASSLRGGLAEKLFF. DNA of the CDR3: TGCGCCAGCAGCTTGCGAGGGGGCTTAGCAGAAAAACTGTTTTTT.

The DNA of the CDR3 is TGTGCCAGCAGCCCGGACGACAGGGTGAGTCAGCCCCAGCATTTT. Encoded protein: CASSPDDRVSQPQHF. The chain carries TRBV6-5 and TRBJ1-5; 7 bases are a match to TRBD1. Germline CDR1 is MNHEY and CDR2 is SVGAGI. The CDR3 totals 15 residues. Losses at the gene ends were 6 bases for V and 6 bases for J; bases not matched to a gene: 11.

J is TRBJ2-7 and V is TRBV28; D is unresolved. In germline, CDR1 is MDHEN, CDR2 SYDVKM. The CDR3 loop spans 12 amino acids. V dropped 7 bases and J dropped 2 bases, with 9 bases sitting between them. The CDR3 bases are TGTGCCAGCACACCTAGTACCTACGAGCAGTACTTC. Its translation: CASTPSTYEQYF. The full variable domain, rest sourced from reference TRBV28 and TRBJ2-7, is DVKVTQSSRYLVKRTGEKVFLECVQDMDHENMFWYRQDPGLGLRLIYFSYDVKMKEKGDIPEGYSVSREKKERFSLILESASTNQTSMYLCASTPSTYEQYFGPGTRLTVT.

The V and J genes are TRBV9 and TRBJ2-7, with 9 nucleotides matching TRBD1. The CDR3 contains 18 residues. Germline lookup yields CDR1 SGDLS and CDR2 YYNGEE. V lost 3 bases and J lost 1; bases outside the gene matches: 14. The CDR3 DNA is TGTGCCAGCAGCGAGGGAGACTACAGGGGGCGGCTATCCTACGAGCAGTACTTC. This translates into CASSEGDYRGRLSYEQYF.

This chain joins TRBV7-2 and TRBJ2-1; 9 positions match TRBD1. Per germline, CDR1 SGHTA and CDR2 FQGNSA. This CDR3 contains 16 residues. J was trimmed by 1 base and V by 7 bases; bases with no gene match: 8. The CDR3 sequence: CASILNRGQSYNEQFF. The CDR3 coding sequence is TGTGCCAGCATACTTAACAGGGGGCAATCCTACAATGAGCAGTTCTTC.

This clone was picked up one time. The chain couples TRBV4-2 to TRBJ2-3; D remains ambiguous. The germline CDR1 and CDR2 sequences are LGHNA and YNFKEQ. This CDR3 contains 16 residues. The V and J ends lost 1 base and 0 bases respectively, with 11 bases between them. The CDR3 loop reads CASSQVPFTSTDTQYF. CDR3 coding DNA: TGTGCCAGCAGCCAAGTTCCTTTTACTAGCACAGATACGCAGTATTTT.

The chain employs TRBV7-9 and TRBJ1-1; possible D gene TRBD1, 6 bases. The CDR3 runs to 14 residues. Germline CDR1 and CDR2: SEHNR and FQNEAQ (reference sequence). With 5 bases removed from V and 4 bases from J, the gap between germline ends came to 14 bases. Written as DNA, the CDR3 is TGTGCCAGCAGCGGGTACAGGGAAGGCACTGAAGCTTTCTTT. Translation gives CASSGYREGTEAFF.